The 21 T cell receptor beta chains below all came from one sample that was sequenced in a study of regulatory T cells in long-lasting Graves disease. This sample's time point: newly diagnosed GD, antithyroid drugs for less than 3 months. The TCR library was made from RNA extracted from PBMCs. Arm-PCR of CDR3 regions and iRepertoire HTBI primers were used to build TCR beta libraries. Using its own MiXCR run on the multiplex PCR reads, TCRdb lists one record per CDR3 protein. This sample has some 330,000 distinct CDR3 sequences; over 9.5% occur once, and the top ten carry approximately 20%. The same data also went into a second study, on T cells in Graves' hyperthyroidism and ophthalmopathy.

Sequenced here: peripheral blood mononuclear cells (PBMCs), sampled at new diagnosis, from a patient treated with antithyroid drugs. Every receptor here comes from a woman between 18 and 29 years old with Graves disease.

This clonotype was recorded a few times. This sequence joins TRBV10-3 and TRBJ2-1; TRBD1 agrees at 9 bases. From germline, CDR1 is ENHRY and CDR2 SYGVKD. CDR3 length equals 15 residues. The V gene end was trimmed by 2 bases and the J gene end by 8 bases; junction bases not matched to a gene: 7. For the CDR3, the DNA is TGTGCCATCAGTGAGGGGACAGGGAAATTCGATGAGCAGTTCTTC. Protein: CAISEGTGKFDEQFF.

In the case of this clonotype: At one boundary the junction diverges from the germline segment, which might be a read error. The chain combines TRBV6-5 with TRBJ1-2; D gene ambiguous. The CDR3 contains 13 residues. Germline lookup yields CDR1 MNHEY and CDR2 SVGAGI. CDR3 nucleotide sequence: TGTGCCAGCAGTGACTCGATAAAGGGTGGCTACACCTTC. Translation: CASSDSIKGGYTF.

This clonotype was seen repeatedly, ten times or more. The chain is built from TRBV30 and TRBJ2-1; the D call may be TRBD1 or TRBD2 (5 bases each). The CDR3 has 16 amino acids. The V and J ends lost 4 bases and 3 bases respectively, with 19 bases between them. The germline gives CDR1 GTSNPN, CDR2 SVGIG (reference sequence). CDR3 sequence (DNA): TGTGCCTGGACCAGCGGCAGGGTGGGGTACTACAATGAGCAGTTCTTC. This encodes CAWTSGRVGYYNEQFF. The full variable domain, with the rest looked up from reference TRBV30 and TRBJ2-1, is SQTIHQWPATLVQPVGSPLSLECTVEGTSNPNLYWYRQAAGRGLQLLFYSVGIGQISSEVPQNLSASRPQDRQFILSSKKLLLSDSGFYLCAWTSGRVGYYNEQFFGPGTRLTVL.

The chain carries TRBV27 and TRBJ2-7; D may be TRBD2 (5 bases). CDR1 and CDR2 (germline): MNHEY, SMNVEV (reference sequence). Trimming took 3 bases from V and 4 from J, leaving 10 bases between them. The length of the CDR3 is 13 residues. The CDR3 DNA reads TGTGCCAGCAGTTTTGGAACGGGGTACGAGCAGTACTTC. This codes for CASSFGTGYEQYF.

This clonotype turned up a few times. The chain links TRBV2 to TRBJ2-5, with D possibly TRBD2 on 6 matching bases. The CDR3 totals 13 residues. The germline V and J ends were trimmed by 6 bases and 3 bases, with 11 bases remaining between them. The germline gives CDR1 SNHLY, CDR2 FYNNEI. CDR3 DNA: TGTGCCAGCAGGGGGACTGGAAAAGAGACCCAGTACTTC. Translating gives CASRGTGKETQYF.

The rearrangement uses TRBV7-2 and TRBJ1-2; D gene unclear. CDR3 length equals 16 residues. V shed 2 bases and J shed 6 bases, with 19 bases lying between them. Germline lookup yields CDR1 SGHTA and CDR2 FQGNSA. Written as DNA, the CDR3 is TGTGCCAGCAGCTTAATTAGTCGGGGTTCGGCAGATGGCTACACCTTC. This sequence encodes CASSLISRGSADGYTF. Combining the CDR3 with reference TRBV7-2 and TRBJ1-2 gives the whole variable domain GAGVSQSPSNKVTEKGKDVELRCDPISGHTALYWYRQSLGQGLEFLIYFQGNSAPDKSGLPSDRFSAERTGGSVSTLTIQRTQQEDSAVYLCASSLISRGSADGYTFGSGTRLTVV.

This clonotype appeared many times. The chain joins TRBV7-8 to TRBJ2-1, with 7 bases identical to TRBD2. Losses at the gene ends were 2 bases for V and 4 bases for J; bases not matched to a gene: 8. This CDR3 is 16 amino acids long. The germline CDR1 and CDR2 sequences are SGHVS and FQNEAQ. CDR3 in amino acids: CASSLSGKNYYNEQFF. The DNA for the CDR3 is TGTGCCAGCAGCTTAAGCGGGAAAAACTATTACAATGAGCAGTTCTTC.

This clonotype was observed at least ten times. V gene TRBV13 combines with J gene TRBJ2-1, with D maybe TRBD1 (5 bases). Germline CDR1 and CDR2: PRHDT and FYEKMQ (reference sequence). This CDR3 contains 14 residues. The V gene lost 3 bases and the J gene lost 8 bases, with 14 bases spanning the gap. CDR3 DNA: TGTGCCAGCAGCTTTGGTCAGGGCATCGATGAGCAGTTCTTC. This encodes CASSFGQGIDEQFF.

The chain recombines TRBV4-1 with TRBJ2-6, with D maybe TRBD1 (6 bases). V was clipped by 4 bases and J by 0 bases, with 10 bases between them. In germline, CDR1 is MGHRA, CDR2 YSYEKL. The CDR3 is 16 residues long. CDR3 region: CASSPRDTSGANVLTF. The CDR3 DNA is TGCGCCAGCAGCCCCCGGGACACCTCTGGGGCCAACGTCCTGACTTTC.

This clonotype was seen ten or more times. The chain recombines TRBV7-3 with TRBJ2-7; 11 nucleotides match TRBD2. Germline CDR1 is SGHTA and CDR2 is FQGTGA. This CDR3 is built from 16 residues. V lost 3 bases and J lost 5; bases outside the gene matches: 9. The DNA of the CDR3 is TGTGCCAGCAGCTTCTTTCACACTAGCGGGAGAAACGAGCAGTACTTC. Protein sequence: CASSFFHTSGRNEQYF.

This clonotype was seen more than once but under ten times. This rearrangement joins TRBV6-2 or TRBV6-3 to TRBJ1-2; the D is unclear. V gave up 7 bases and J gave up 2 bases, with 17 bases separating them. The germline V gene encodes CDR1 MNHEY and CDR2 SVGEGT. This CDR3 region has 15 residues. The CDR3 here is CASTSYLMGNYGYTF. The CDR3 DNA reads TGTGCCAGCACGTCCTATTTGATGGGAAACTATGGCTACACCTTC.

In this sample, this clonotype turned up many times. The CDR3 nucleotides read TGTGCCAGCAGACCAGTCCCGGGACAGGGAATGGAGGAGACCCAGTACTTC. Translation: CASRPVPGQGMEETQYF. This chain connects TRBV6-2 or TRBV6-3 to TRBJ2-5, with TRBD1 identical over 9 bases. The CDR3 loop spans 17 amino acids. The germline V gene encodes CDR1 MNHEY and CDR2 SVGEGT. Trimming cost V 6 bases and J 5 bases; bases outside gene matches: 16.

At least ten counts were recorded for this clonotype. The chain employs TRBV6-2 or TRBV6-3 and TRBJ2-7; 8 nucleotides line up with TRBD1. This CDR3 region has 15 residues. The ends lost 7 bases at V and 3 bases at J; junction bases unmatched: 11. The germline V gene encodes CDR1 MNHEY and CDR2 SVGEGT. The CDR3: CASTLEEGQDYEQYF. The CDR3 DNA follows: TGTGCCAGCACCCTCGAGGAGGGACAGGACTACGAGCAGTACTTC.

The chain joins TRBV20-1 to TRBJ2-4, with TRBD2 matching 11 bases. The CDR3 runs to 21 residues. Germline-derived CDR1 and CDR2 are DFQATT and SNEGSKA (reference sequence). Losses at the gene ends were 2 bases for V and 0 bases for J; bases not matched to a gene: 18. The CDR3 region has the DNA TGCAGTGCTAGAAGCCCCCTCTTCCTAGCGGGGGGAACACTAGCCAAAAACATTCAGTACTTC. It yields the protein CSARSPLFLAGGTLAKNIQYF.

V is TRBV6-5 and J is TRBJ1-5; D uncertain. The CDR3 is 13 residues long. Trimming removed 3 bases at V and 3 bases at J, with 6 bases between. Germline V CDR1 and CDR2: MNHEY, SVGAGI. The CDR3 protein is CASSYYLNQPQHF. The CDR3 DNA follows: TGTGCCAGCAGTTATTACCTCAATCAGCCCCAGCATTTT.

This clonotype was seen repeatedly, ten times or more. V and J are TRBV28 and TRBJ2-7; no definite D call. Trimming removed 5 bases from V and 7 bases from J, with 18 bases in between. Germline-derived CDR1 and CDR2 are MDHEN and SYDVKM. The length of the CDR3 is 14 residues. The CDR3 protein is CASSHTGLVEEQYF. CDR3 coding DNA: TGTGCCAGCAGTCACACCGGGCTAGTGGAGGAGCAGTACTTC. The entire variable domain, with the rest obtained from reference TRBV28 and TRBJ2-7, is as follows: DVKVTQSSRYLVKRTGEKVFLECVQDMDHENMFWYRQDPGLGLRLIYFSYDVKMKEKGDIPEGYSVSREKKERFSLILESASTNQTSMYLCASSHTGLVEEQYFGPGTRLTVT.

This clonotype came up many times. V gene TRBV7-2 combines with J gene TRBJ2-1; D could derive from TRBD1 or TRBD2 (5 bases each). This CDR3 region has 18 residues. CDR1 and CDR2 from the germline V gene are SGHTA and FQGNSA. Deletions cut 1 base from V and 4 bases from J, with 20 bases between. The CDR3 DNA reads as TGTGCCAGCAGCTTAGTACCCTTGGCAGGGACCGTTTACAATGAGCAGTTCTTC. Translation: CASSLVPLAGTVYNEQFF.

In its sample, this clonotype was seen many times. The V gene is TRBV12-3 or TRBV12-4, the J gene TRBJ1-2; maybe TRBD1 (6 bases). The CDR3 sequence is 13 residues long. V was shortened by 6 bases and J by 3 bases, with 11 bases between the two germline ends. The CDR3 sequence: CASRAQGDYGYTF. The CDR3 nucleotides are TGTGCCAGCAGAGCACAGGGAGACTATGGCTACACCTTC.

This clonotype showed up many times. Here the CDR3 reads CASSFAGRSYGYTF. DNA for the CDR3: TGTGCCAGCAGTTTCGCGGGAAGGAGCTATGGCTACACCTTC. This chain uses TRBV12-3 or TRBV12-4 with TRBJ1-2; unclear D gene. The CDR3 is 14 amino acids. V shed 3 bases and J shed 4 bases, with 12 bases lying between them.

The chain combines TRBV9 with TRBJ2-7; D is perhaps TRBD2 (6 bases). V gave up 0 bases and J gave up 2 bases, with 12 bases separating them. Germline CDR1 SGDLS, CDR2 YYNGEE. CDR3 size: 15 residues. The CDR3 here is CASSVDGSGTYEQYF. Written as DNA, the CDR3 is TGTGCCAGCAGCGTAGACGGTAGCGGCACCTACGAGCAGTACTTC.

The chain links TRBV29-1 to TRBJ2-2; D is perhaps TRBD1 (5 bases). The CDR3 sequence is 14 residues long. V lost 6 bases and J lost 1, with 12 bases in between. Germline values: CDR1 SQVTM, CDR2 ANQGSEA. CDR3 in amino acids: CSVPDRKNTGELFF. The CDR3 DNA reads as TGCAGCGTGCCCGACAGAAAGAACACCGGGGAGCTGTTTTTT.